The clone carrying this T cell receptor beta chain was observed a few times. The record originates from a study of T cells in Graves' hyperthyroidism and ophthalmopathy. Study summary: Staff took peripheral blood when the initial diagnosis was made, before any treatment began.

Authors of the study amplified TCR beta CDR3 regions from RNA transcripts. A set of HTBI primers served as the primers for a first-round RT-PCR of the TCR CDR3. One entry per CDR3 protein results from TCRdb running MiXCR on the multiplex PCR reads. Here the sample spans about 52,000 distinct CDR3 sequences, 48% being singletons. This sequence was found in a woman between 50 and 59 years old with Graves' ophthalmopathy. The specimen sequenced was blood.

The CDR3 coding sequence is TGTGCCAGCAGCGCATCAGGGGTTTATGGATCACCCCTCCACTTT. Protein sequence: CASSASGVYGSPLHF. The chain recombines TRBV9 with TRBJ1-6, with D maybe TRBD1 (6 bases). Germline CDR1 reads SGDLS; CDR2 reads YYNGEE. The CDR3 totals 15 residues. Trimming removed 3 bases from V and 10 bases from J, with 17 bases in between. The complete variable domain, with remaining parts taken from reference TRBV9 and TRBJ1-6, reads DSGVTQTPKHLITATGQRVTLRCSPRSGDLSVYWYQQSLDQGLQFLIQYYNGEERAKGNILERFSAQQFPDLHSELNLSSLELGDSALYFCASSASGVYGSPLHFGNGTRLTVT.